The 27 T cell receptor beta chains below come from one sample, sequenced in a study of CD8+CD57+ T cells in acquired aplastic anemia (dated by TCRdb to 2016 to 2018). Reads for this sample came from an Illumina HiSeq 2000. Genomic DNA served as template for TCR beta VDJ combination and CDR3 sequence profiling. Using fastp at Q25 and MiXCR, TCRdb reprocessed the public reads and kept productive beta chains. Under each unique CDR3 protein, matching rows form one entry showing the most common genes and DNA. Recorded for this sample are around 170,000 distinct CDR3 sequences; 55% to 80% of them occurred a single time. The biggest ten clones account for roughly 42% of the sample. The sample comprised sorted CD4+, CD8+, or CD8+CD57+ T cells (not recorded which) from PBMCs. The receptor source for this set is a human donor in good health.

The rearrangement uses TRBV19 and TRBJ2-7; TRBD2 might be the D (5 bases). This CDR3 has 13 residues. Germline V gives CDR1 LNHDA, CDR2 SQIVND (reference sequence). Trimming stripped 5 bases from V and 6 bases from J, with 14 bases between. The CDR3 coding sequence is TGTGCCAGTAGTGTGGGCACGCGGGTCGAGCAGTACTTC. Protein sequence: CASSVGTRVEQYF.

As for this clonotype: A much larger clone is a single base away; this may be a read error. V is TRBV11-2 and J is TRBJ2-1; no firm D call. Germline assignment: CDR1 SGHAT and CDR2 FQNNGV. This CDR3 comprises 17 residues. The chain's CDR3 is CASSLGFMGWPNNVQFF. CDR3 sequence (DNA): TGTGCCAGCAGCTTAGGTTTTATGGGCTGGCCCAACAATGTGCAGTTCTTC.

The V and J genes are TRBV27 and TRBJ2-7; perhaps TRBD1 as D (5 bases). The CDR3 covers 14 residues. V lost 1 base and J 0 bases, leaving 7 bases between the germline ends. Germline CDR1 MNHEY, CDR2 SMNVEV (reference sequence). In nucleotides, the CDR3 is TGTGCCAGCAGTTTATTGGGGCCCTCCTACGAGCAGTACTTC. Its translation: CASSLLGPSYEQYF.

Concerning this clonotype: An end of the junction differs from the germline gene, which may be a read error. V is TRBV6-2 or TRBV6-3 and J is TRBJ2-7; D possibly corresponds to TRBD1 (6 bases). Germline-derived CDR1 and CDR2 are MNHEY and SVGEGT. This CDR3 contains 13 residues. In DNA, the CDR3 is TGTGCCAGCACTTATCGTACAGGGTACGGGCAGTACTTC. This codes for CASTYRTGYGQYF.

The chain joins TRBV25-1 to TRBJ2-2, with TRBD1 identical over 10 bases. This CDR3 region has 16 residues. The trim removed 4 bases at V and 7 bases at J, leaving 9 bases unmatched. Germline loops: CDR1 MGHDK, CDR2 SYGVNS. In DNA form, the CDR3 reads TGTGCCAGCAGTGGAGACAGGGGGCAAGGGGACGGGGAGCTGTTTTTT. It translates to CASSGDRGQGDGELFF. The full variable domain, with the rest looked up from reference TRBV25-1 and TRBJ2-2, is EADIYQTPRYLVIGTGKKITLECSQTMGHDKMYWYQQDPGMELHLIHYSYGVNSTEKGDLSSESTVSRIRTEHFPLTLESARPSHTSQYLCASSGDRGQGDGELFFGEGSRLTVL.

The CDR3 nucleotides are TGCAGTGCTAGAGATGAGGTGATGGGACACAGCTACGAGCAGTACTTC. This codes for CSARDEVMGHSYEQYF. The chain uses TRBV20-1 and TRBJ2-7, with D perhaps matching TRBD1 (6 bases). Germline CDR1 DFQATT, CDR2 SNEGSKA (reference sequence). V was shortened by 0 bases and J by 3 bases, with 18 bases between the two germline ends. The CDR3 covers 16 residues.

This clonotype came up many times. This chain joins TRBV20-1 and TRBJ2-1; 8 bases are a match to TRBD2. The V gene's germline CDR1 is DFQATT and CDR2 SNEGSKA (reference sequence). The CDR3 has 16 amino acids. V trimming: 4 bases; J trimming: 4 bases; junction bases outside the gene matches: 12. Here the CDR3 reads CSATPPGLVRYNEQFF. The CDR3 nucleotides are TGCAGTGCTACACCACCGGGACTAGTTAGGTACAATGAGCAGTTCTTC.

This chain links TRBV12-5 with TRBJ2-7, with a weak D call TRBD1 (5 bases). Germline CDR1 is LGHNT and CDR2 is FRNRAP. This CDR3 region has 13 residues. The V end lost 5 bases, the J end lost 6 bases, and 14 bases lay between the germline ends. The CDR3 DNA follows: TGTGCTAGTGGTCCCCGGCAGGGCGGCGAGCAGTACTTC. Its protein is CASGPRQGGEQYF.

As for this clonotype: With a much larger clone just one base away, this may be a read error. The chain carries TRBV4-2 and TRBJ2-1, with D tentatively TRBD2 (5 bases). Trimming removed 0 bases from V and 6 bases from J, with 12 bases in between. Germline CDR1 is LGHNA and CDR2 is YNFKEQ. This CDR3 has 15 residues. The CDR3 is CASSQEGGGINEQFF. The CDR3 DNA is TGTGCCAGCAGCCAAGAGGGCGGAGGCATCAATGAGCAGTTCTTC.

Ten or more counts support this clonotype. The CDR3 region is CASSLGGGHESYEQYF. The CDR3 nucleotides are TGTGCCAGCAGCTTAGGTGGGGGGCATGAATCCTACGAGCAGTACTTC. The V and J genes are TRBV13 and TRBJ2-7; tentatively, D is TRBD1 or TRBD2 (6 bases each). V was clipped by 0 bases and J by 1 base, with 13 bases between them. The CDR3 has 16 residues. The germline gives CDR1 PRHDT, CDR2 FYEKMQ (reference sequence).

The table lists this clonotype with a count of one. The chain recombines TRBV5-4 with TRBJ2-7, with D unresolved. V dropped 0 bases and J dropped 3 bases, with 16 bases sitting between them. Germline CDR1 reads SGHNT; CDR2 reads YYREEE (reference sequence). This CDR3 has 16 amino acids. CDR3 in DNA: TGTGCCAGCAGCTTGGCCTTTACCGGAAAAAGCTACGAGCAGTACTTC. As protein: CASSLAFTGKSYEQYF.

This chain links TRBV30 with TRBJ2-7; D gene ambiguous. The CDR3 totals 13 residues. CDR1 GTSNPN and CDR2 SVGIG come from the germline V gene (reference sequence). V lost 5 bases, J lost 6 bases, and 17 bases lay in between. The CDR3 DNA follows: TGTGCCTGGCATTTGGAGAGGAATAGCGAGCAGTACTTC. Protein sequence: CAWHLERNSEQYF.

Here the CDR3 reads CSVWQGRNEQFF. CDR3 coding DNA: TGCAGCGTTTGGCAGGGCAGGAATGAGCAGTTCTTC. The V and J genes are TRBV29-1 and TRBJ2-1, with D maybe TRBD1 (5 bases). V gave up 5 bases and J gave up 7 bases, with 12 bases separating them. This CDR3 spans 12 amino acids. Germline V gene sequence: CDR1 SQVTM, CDR2 ANQGSEA.

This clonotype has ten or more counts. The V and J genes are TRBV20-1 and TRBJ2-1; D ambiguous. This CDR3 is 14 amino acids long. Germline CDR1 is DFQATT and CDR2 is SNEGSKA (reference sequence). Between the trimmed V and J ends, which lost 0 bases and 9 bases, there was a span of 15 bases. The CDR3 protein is CSARERLGSAEQFF. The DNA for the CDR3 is TGCAGTGCTAGAGAGAGGCTAGGTTCTGCTGAGCAGTTCTTC.

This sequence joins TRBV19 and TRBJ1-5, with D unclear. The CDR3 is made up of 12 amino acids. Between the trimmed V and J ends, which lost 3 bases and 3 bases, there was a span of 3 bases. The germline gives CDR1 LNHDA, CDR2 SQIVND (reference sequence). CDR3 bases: TGTGCCAGTAGTATGGCCAATCAGCCCCAGCATTTT. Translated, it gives CASSMANQPQHF.

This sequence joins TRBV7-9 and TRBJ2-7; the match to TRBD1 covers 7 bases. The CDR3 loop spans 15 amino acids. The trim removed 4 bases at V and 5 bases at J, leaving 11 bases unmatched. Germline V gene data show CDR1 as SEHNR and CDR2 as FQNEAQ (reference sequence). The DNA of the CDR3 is TGTGCCAGCAGCTACACTCCGACAGGGTACCACGAGCAGTACTTC. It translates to CASSYTPTGYHEQYF.

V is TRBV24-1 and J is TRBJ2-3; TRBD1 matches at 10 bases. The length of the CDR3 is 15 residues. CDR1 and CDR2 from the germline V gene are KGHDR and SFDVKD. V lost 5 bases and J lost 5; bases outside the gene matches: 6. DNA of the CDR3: TGTGCCACCAGTGTCAACCGGGACAGGGGAGATACGCAGTATTTT. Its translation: CATSVNRDRGDTQYF.

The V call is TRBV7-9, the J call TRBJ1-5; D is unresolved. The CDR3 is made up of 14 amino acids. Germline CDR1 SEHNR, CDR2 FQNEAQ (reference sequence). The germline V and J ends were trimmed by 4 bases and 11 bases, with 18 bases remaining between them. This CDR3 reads CASSSSRNQETQHF. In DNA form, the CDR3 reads TGTGCCAGCAGCTCCTCAAGGAACCAAGAGACCCAGCATTTT.

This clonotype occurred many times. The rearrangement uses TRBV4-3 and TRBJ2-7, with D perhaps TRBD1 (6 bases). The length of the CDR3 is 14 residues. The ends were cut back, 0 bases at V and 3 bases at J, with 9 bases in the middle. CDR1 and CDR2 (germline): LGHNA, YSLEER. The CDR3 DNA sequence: TGCGCCAGCAGCCAAGATAGGACAGTCTACGAGCAGTACTTC. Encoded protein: CASSQDRTVYEQYF.

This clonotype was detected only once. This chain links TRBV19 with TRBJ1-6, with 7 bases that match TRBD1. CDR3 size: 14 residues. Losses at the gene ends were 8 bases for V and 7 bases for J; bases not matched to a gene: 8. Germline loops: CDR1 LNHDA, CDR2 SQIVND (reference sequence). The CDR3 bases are TGTGCCAGTGGCTTTGTGGGACAGAATTCACCCCTCCACTTT. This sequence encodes CASGFVGQNSPLHF.

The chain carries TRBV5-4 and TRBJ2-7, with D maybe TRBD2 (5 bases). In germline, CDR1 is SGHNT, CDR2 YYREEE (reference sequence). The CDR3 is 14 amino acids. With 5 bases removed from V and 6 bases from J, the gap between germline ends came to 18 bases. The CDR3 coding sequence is TGTGCCAGCAGTTTTCCCGGACGTGGAGGCGAGCAGTACTTC. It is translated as CASSFPGRGGEQYF. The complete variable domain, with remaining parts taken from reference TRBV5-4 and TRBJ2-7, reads ETGVTQSPTHLIKTRGQQVTLRCSSQSGHNTVSWYQQALGQGPQFIFQYYREEENGRGNFPPRFSGLQFPNYSSELNVNALELDDSALYLCASSFPGRGGEQYFGPGTRLTVT.

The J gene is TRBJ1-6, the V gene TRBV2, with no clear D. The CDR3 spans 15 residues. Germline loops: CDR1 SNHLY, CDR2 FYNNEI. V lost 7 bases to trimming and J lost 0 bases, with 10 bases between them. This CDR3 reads CASIGEVSYNSPLHF. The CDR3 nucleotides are TGTGCCAGCATTGGGGAGGTCTCCTATAATTCACCCCTCCACTTT.

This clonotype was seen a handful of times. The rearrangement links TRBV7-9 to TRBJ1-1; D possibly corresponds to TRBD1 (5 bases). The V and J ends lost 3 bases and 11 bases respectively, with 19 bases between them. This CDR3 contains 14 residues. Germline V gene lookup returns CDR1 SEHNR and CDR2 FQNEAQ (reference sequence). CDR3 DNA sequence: TGTGCCAGCAGCTTTGGGATAAGCGGGGGAATGGCTTTCTTT. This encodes CASSFGISGGMAFF.

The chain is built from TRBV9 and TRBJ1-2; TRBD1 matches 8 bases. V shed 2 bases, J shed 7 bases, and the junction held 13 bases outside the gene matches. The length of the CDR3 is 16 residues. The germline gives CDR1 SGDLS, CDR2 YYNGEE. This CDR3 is CASSVRGQGGVSGYTF. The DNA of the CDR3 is TGTGCCAGCAGCGTCAGGGGGCAGGGCGGTGTAAGTGGCTACACCTTC.

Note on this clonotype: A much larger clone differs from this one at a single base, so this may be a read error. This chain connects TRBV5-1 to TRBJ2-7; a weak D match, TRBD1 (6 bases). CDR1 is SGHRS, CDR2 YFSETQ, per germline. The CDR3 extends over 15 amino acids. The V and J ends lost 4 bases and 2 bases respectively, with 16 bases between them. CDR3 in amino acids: CASSRGHLGTYEQYF. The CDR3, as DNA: TGCGCCAGCAGCCGGGGACACTTGGGCACCTACGAGCAGTACTTC. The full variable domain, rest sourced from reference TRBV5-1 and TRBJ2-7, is KAGVTQTPRYLIKTRGQQVTLSCSPISGHRSVSWYQQTPGQGLQFLFEYFSETQRNKGNFPGRFSGRQFSNSRSEMNVSTLELGDSALYLCASSRGHLGTYEQYFGPGTRLTVT.

The CDR3 DNA reads TGCAGTGCTAGGCGCGGGACAGGGGCCACTGAAGCTTTCTTT. As protein: CSARRGTGATEAFF. This chain connects TRBV20-1 to TRBJ1-1; 10 bases align to TRBD1. The length of the CDR3 is 14 residues. V dropped 3 bases and J dropped 4; count of bases not matched to a gene: 5. Germline CDR1 DFQATT, CDR2 SNEGSKA (reference sequence).

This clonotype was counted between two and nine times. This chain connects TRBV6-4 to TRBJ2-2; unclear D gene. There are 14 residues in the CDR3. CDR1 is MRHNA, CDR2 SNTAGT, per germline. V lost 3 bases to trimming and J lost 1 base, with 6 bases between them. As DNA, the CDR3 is TGTGCCAGCAGTGAGGACGGGAACACCGGGGAGCTGTTTTTT. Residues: CASSEDGNTGELFF.